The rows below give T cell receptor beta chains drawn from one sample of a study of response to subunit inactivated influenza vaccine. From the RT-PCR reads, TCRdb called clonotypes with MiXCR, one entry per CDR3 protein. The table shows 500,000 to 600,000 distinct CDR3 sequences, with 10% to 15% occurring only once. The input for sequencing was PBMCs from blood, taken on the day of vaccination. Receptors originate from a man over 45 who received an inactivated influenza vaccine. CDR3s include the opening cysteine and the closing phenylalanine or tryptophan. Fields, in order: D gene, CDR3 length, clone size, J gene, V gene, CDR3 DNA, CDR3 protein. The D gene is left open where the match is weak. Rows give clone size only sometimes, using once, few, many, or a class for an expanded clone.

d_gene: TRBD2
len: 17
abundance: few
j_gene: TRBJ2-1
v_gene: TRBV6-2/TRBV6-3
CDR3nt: TGTGCCAGCAGTTACCGGAGTAGCGGGAGGTCGAGCGATGAGCAGTTCTTC
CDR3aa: CASSYRSSGRSSDEQFF

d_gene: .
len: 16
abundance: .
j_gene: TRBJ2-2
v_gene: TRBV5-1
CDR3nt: TGCGCCAGCAGCGGCGGGGCCACACGGGGAACCGGGGAGCTGTTTTTT
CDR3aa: CASSGGATRGTGELFF

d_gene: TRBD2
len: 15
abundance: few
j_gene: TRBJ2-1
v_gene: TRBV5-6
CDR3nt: TGTGCCAGCAGCCCCGGAGCTAGCGGGGATGTCGGGCAGTTCTTC
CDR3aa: CASSPGASGDVGQFF

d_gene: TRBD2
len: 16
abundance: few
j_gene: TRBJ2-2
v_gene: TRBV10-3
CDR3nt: TGTGCCATCAGTGACGGACTAGCGGGAGGTCCCGGGGAGCTGTTTTTT
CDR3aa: CAISDGLAGGPGELFF

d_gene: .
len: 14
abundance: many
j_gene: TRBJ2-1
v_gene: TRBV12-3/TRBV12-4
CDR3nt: TGTGCCAGCAGTCCGGGTCCGTCCCCGGGAGAGCAGTTCTTC
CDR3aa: CASSPGPSPGEQFF

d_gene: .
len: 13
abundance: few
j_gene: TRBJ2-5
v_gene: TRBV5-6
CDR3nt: TGTGCCAGCAGCAGATGGGCGCAAGAGACCCAGTACTTC
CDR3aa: CASSRWAQETQYF

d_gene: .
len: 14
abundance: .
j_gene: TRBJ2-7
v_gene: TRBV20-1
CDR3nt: TGCAGTGCCTCCGGTCCAGGGAGCTCCTACGAGCAGTACTTC
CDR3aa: CSASGPGSSYEQYF

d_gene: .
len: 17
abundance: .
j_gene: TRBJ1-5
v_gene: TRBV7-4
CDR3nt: TGTGCCAGCAGCTTAGTCAGGTCGGGGCAGGGCAATCAGCCCCAGCATTTT
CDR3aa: CASSLVRSGQGNQPQHF

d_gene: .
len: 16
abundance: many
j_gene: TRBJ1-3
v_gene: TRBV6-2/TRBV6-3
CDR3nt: TGTGCCAGCAGTTACTCGTCATCGGACGGTGGAAACACCATATATTTT
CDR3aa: CASSYSSSDGGNTIYF

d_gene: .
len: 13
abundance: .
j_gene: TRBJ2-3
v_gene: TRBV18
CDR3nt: TGTGCCAGCTCACCGAATGGCGCAGATACGCAGTATTTT
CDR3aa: CASSPNGADTQYF

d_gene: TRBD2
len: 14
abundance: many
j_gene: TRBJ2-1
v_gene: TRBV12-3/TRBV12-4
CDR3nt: TGTGCCAGCAGGCTAACTAGCGGGAGAGGTGAGCAGTTCTTC
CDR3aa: CASRLTSGRGEQFF

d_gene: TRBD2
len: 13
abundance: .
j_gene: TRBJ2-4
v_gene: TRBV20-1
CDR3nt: TGCAGTGCAACCGGGACTACTAAAAACATTCAGTACTTC
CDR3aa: CSATGTTKNIQYF

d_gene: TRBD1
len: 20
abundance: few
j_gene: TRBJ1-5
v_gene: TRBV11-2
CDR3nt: TGTGCCAGCAGCTTATACCCGGGACAGGGGGCTTCGTATAGCAATCAGCCCCAGCATTTT
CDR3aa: CASSLYPGQGASYSNQPQHF

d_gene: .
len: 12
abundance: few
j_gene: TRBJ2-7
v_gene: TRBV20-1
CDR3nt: TGCAGTGCTACTGGACAGATCTACGAGCAGTACTTC
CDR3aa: CSATGQIYEQYF

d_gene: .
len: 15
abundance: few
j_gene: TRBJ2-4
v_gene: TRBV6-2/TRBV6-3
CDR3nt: TGTGCCAGCAGTTACTCATCACTAGCCAAAAACATTCAGTACTTC
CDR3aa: CASSYSSLAKNIQYF

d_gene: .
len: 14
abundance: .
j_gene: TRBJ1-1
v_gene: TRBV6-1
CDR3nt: TGTGCCAGCAGCCTCGGGGATTTGAACACTGAAGCTTTCTTT
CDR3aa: CASSLGDLNTEAFF

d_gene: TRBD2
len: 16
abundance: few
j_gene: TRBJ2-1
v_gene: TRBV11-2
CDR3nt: TGTGCCAGCAGCACCATCCTAGCGGGGGGTGGCAATGAGCAGTTCTTC
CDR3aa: CASSTILAGGGNEQFF